These 21 T cell receptor beta chains were sequenced from one sample in a study of T cell clones after liver transplantation. Only in-frame clones appear in the TCRdb table, and some are missing; sequencing was by immunoSEQ multiplex PCR. Here the sample spans roughly 100,000 clones, 82% being singletons. The sequenced sample was CD4+ T cells from blood, obtained before liver transplant. These receptors came from a human donor who received a liver transplant.

The CDR3 protein is CASTLDSLSYEQYF. The CDR3 DNA follows: TGTGCCAGCACGCTGGACAGCCTATCCTACGAGCAGTACTTC. The chain recombines TRBV5-4 with TRBJ2-7; D possibly corresponds to TRBD1 (6 bases). The V and J ends lost 6 bases and 1 base respectively, with 14 bases between them. The CDR3 totals 14 residues. Germline lookup yields CDR1 SGHNT and CDR2 YYREEE (reference sequence).

The V and J genes are TRBV5-4 and TRBJ1-4; D not resolved. Germline values: CDR1 SGHNT, CDR2 YYREEE (reference sequence). The CDR3 runs to 15 residues. Trimming removed 5 bases at V and 6 bases at J, with 17 bases between. Written as DNA, the CDR3 is TGTGCCAGCAGTCCACTGCCAGTTGGAGATGAAAAACTGTTTTTT. Amino acid sequence: CASSPLPVGDEKLFF.

This clone is a singleton in its sample. The rearrangement links TRBV5-4 to TRBJ2-1, with unresolved D. CDR1 is SGHNT and CDR2 is YYREEE in the germline V gene (reference sequence). Between the trimmed V and J ends, which lost 2 bases and 5 bases, there was a span of 11 bases. The CDR3 spans 14 residues. CDR3 coding DNA: TGTGCCAGCAGCTTAAAAGGAAAAGACAATGAGCAGTTCTTC. It translates to CASSLKGKDNEQFF.

The chain recombines TRBV18 with TRBJ2-5; 11 nucleotides align to TRBD2. Germline assignment: CDR1 KGHSH and CDR2 LQKENI. V gave up 3 bases and J gave up 2 bases; unmatched junction bases: 11. CDR3 size: 18 residues. CDR3 region: CASSPLLLAGDKQETQYF. The CDR3 coding sequence is TGTGCCAGCTCACCCCTCTTACTAGCGGGGGATAAACAAGAGACCCAGTACTTC. The full variable domain, in which reference TRBV18 and TRBJ2-5 provide the parts outside the CDR3, is NAGVMQNPRHLVRRRGQEARLRCSPMKGHSHVYWYRQLPEEGLKFMVYLQKENIIDESGMPKERFSAEFPKEGPSILRIQQVVRGDSAAYFCASSPLLLAGDKQETQYFGPGTRLLVL.

The chain couples TRBV18 to TRBJ2-7; TRBD2 aligns across 9 bases. V was clipped by 6 bases and J by 3 bases; unmatched bases: 12. This CDR3 region has 16 residues. CDR1 KGHSH and CDR2 LQKENI come from the germline V gene. CDR3 amino acids: CASSPSAGGVGYEQYF. In DNA form, the CDR3 reads TGTGCCAGCTCTCCCAGCGCGGGAGGGGTAGGCTACGAGCAGTACTTC. Full variable domain (remainder filled in from reference TRBV18 and TRBJ2-7): NAGVMQNPRHLVRRRGQEARLRCSPMKGHSHVYWYRQLPEEGLKFMVYLQKENIIDESGMPKERFSAEFPKEGPSILRIQQVVRGDSAAYFCASSPSAGGVGYEQYFGPGTRLTVT.

The rearrangement uses TRBV19 and TRBJ1-5, with 8 bases matching TRBD1. V was pared by 0 bases and J by 6 bases, with 4 bases of the junction left unmatched. CDR3 length: 15 residues. The germline CDR1 and CDR2 sequences are LNHDA and SQIVND (reference sequence). The DNA for the CDR3 is TGTGCCAGTAGTATAGATCGCAGGGGGCTTCAGCCCCAGCATTTT. This encodes CASSIDRRGLQPQHF.

The chain combines TRBV18 with TRBJ1-5; D is possibly TRBD1 (6 bases). V was trimmed by 5 bases and J by 7 bases, leaving 12 bases between them. The germline CDR1 and CDR2 sequences are KGHSH and LQKENI. This CDR3 spans 13 amino acids. CDR3: CASSATGQQPQHF. CDR3 sequence (DNA): TGTGCCAGCTCAGCCACAGGGCAGCAGCCCCAGCATTTT.

This chain links TRBV28 with TRBJ1-4; 10 bases align to TRBD1. CDR3 length equals 16 residues. The V segment lost 4 bases and the J segment 4 bases; nucleotides outside the gene matches: 6. Germline CDR1 is MDHEN and CDR2 is SYDVKM. The CDR3 coding sequence is TGTGCCAGCAGTTCTCCCCGGACAGGGGGTAATGAAAAACTGTTTTTT. Protein product: CASSSPRTGGNEKLFF. Full variable domain (missing parts from reference TRBV28 and TRBJ1-4): DVKVTQSSRYLVKRTGEKVFLECVQDMDHENMFWYRQDPGLGLRLIYFSYDVKMKEKGDIPEGYSVSREKKERFSLILESASTNQTSMYLCASSSPRTGGNEKLFFGSGTQLSVL.

This chain connects TRBV5-1 to TRBJ2-1, with TRBD2 matching 14 bases. The CDR3 has 15 residues. Germline V CDR1 and CDR2: SGHRS, YFSETQ. V shed 4 bases and J 9 bases; nucleotides not matched to a gene: 6. CDR3 in amino acids: CASSHGTSGSGEQFF. The CDR3 DNA reads TGCGCCAGCAGCCACGGGACTAGCGGGAGTGGTGAGCAGTTCTTC. The variable domain in full, with the rest retrieved from reference TRBV5-1 and TRBJ2-1, is KAGVTQTPRYLIKTRGQQVTLSCSPISGHRSVSWYQQTPGQGLQFLFEYFSETQRNKGNFPGRFSGRQFSNSRSEMNVSTLELGDSALYLCASSHGTSGSGEQFFGPGTRLTVL.

The chain uses TRBV7-3 and TRBJ2-3, with no clear D. The CDR3 sequence is 18 residues long. Between the trimmed V and J ends, which lost 1 base and 1 base, there was a span of 18 bases. Germline loops: CDR1 SGHTA, CDR2 FQGTGA. CDR3 in DNA: TGTGCCAGCAGCTTAAGCATTCTACTTCTAAAAGGCACAGATACGCAGTATTTT. Its protein is CASSLSILLLKGTDTQYF.

The rearrangement links TRBV18 to TRBJ2-1, with D possibly matching TRBD1 (6 bases). The CDR3 runs 12 residues. Trimming took off 5 bases at V and 9 bases at J, with 11 bases between the two ends. Germline V CDR1 and CDR2: KGHSH, LQKENI. The DNA of the CDR3 is TGTGCCAGCTCAGAGGACAGAGGTGAGCAGTTCTTC. It codes for CASSEDRGEQFF.

Only a few counts were recorded for this clone. V gene TRBV5-6 combines with J gene TRBJ2-6, with TRBD1 as a possible D gene (5 bases). V was shortened by 1 base and J by 2 bases, with 13 bases between the two germline ends. CDR1 is SGHDT, CDR2 YYEEEE, per germline. The CDR3 extends over 17 amino acids. CDR3 nucleotides: TGTGCCAGCAGCTTGCGGGTGGGCAGGGCTGGGGCCAACGTCCTGACTTTC. This encodes CASSLRVGRAGANVLTF.

CDR3: CASSPYRGGNTEAFF. CDR3 DNA: TGCGCCAGCAGCCCTTACAGGGGTGGCAACACTGAAGCTTTCTTT. V is TRBV5-1 and J is TRBJ1-1; TRBD1 matches at 7 bases. Germline lookup yields CDR1 SGHRS and CDR2 YFSETQ. V lost 4 bases, J lost 2 bases, and 8 bases stayed unmatched. The CDR3 is 15 residues long. The full variable domain, its missing parts supplied by reference TRBV5-1 and TRBJ1-1, is KAGVTQTPRYLIKTRGQQVTLSCSPISGHRSVSWYQQTPGQGLQFLFEYFSETQRNKGNFPGRFSGRQFSNSRSEMNVSTLELGDSALYLCASSPYRGGNTEAFFGQGTRLTVV.

This chain joins TRBV4-3 and TRBJ2-3; D might be TRBD1 or TRBD2, each matching 5 bases. The CDR3 length is 14 residues. Per germline, CDR1 LGHNA and CDR2 YSLEER. The V end was cut by 3 bases, the J end by 6 bases, with 13 bases between. The CDR3 DNA reads as TGCGCCAGCAGCCAGAGAGATTGGGGGGATACGCAGTATTTT. It yields the protein CASSQRDWGDTQYF.

This chain connects TRBV29-1 to TRBJ2-2; TRBD1 aligns across 9 bases. Per the germline V gene, CDR1 is SQVTM and CDR2 is ANQGSEA. Trimming took 4 bases from V and 3 from J; bases not matched to a gene: 6. CDR3 size: 15 residues. Here the CDR3 DNA reads TGCAGCGTTGGACGCGGGACAGGGTACACCGGGGAGCTGTTTTTT. It yields the protein CSVGRGTGYTGELFF.

The chain uses TRBV4-2 and TRBJ1-6; no clear D. Per germline, CDR1 LGHNA and CDR2 YNFKEQ. The CDR3 length is 15 residues. Trimming left V 2 bases short and J 9 bases short, with 14 bases between. The CDR3 sequence is CASSQTVEGVSPLHF. The CDR3 nucleotides read TGTGCCAGCAGCCAAACGGTAGAGGGAGTTTCACCCCTCCACTTT.

V and J are TRBV5-1 and TRBJ2-7; D might be TRBD1 (6 bases). CDR3 length equals 14 residues. Germline V gives CDR1 SGHRS, CDR2 YFSETQ. Trimming took 1 base from V and 2 from J, leaving 10 bases between them. CDR3 nucleotides: TGCGCCAGCAGCTTGCAGGGGCCGACCTACGAGCAGTACTTC. Translation gives CASSLQGPTYEQYF.

The rearrangement joins TRBV27 to TRBJ1-5; maybe TRBD1 (6 bases). The germline V gene has CDR1 MNHEY and CDR2 SMNVEV (reference sequence). Trimming took off 2 bases at V and 7 bases at J, with 9 bases between the two ends. The length of the CDR3 is 13 residues. The CDR3, as DNA: TGTGCCAGCAGTTTAGCAGACAGGCAGCCCCAGCATTTT. This sequence encodes CASSLADRQPQHF.

A few counts support this clone. The chain employs TRBV4-1 and TRBJ1-1; D is unclear. V was clipped by 1 base and J by 5 bases, with 14 bases between them. Per germline, CDR1 MGHRA and CDR2 YSYEKL. The CDR3 covers 15 residues. CDR3 nucleotides: TGCGCCAGCAGCCAAGCCAGGACGGACGTGACTGAAGCTTTCTTT. Amino acid sequence: CASSQARTDVTEAFF.

This clone has only a few counts. The V gene is TRBV6-5, the J gene TRBJ2-7; 10 bases are shared with TRBD2. This CDR3 has 15 amino acids. The V gene's germline CDR1 is MNHEY and CDR2 SVGAGI. With 4 bases clipped from V and 7 bases from J, the junction kept 10 bases outside the gene matches. DNA of the CDR3: TGTGCCAGCAGTTCGGGTGGTAGCGGGAGGTCAGAGCAGTACTTC. This sequence encodes CASSSGGSGRSEQYF.

J is TRBJ1-2 and V is TRBV28; 10 nucleotides align to TRBD1. CDR1 MDHEN and CDR2 SYDVKM come from the germline V gene. V was clipped by 5 bases and J by 3 bases; unmatched bases: 6. The CDR3 length is 15 residues. DNA of the CDR3: TGTGCCAGCAGTCCTTGGACAGGGGGAGACTATGGCTACACCTTC. The encoded protein is CASSPWTGGDYGYTF.